The following is a T cell receptor (beta chain) sequence with its context. The antigen remains undetermined. This CDR3 has 14 amino acids. Trimming cost V 0 bases and J 7 bases, with 10 bases left between them. CDR1 and CDR2 from the germline V gene are SGHRS and YFSETQ. The repertoire was sequenced with immunoSEQ multiplex PCR; TCRdb's copy has only in-frame clones and lacks some. The data show 77,000 or so clones, just over 90% seen once. This sample is drawn from a study of T cell responses to AZD1222 COVID-19 vaccine. Study-wide points: Mostly white British, mostly female donors; authors suggested clonal diversity may be underestimated.

This sequence was found in an adult in good health. This chain joins TRBV5-1 and TRBJ1-4, with unresolved D. The sequenced sample was peripheral blood, obtained on day 0 of MenACWY control vaccination. The CDR3 sequence: CASSLAGDGEKLFF. CDR3 DNA sequence: TGCGCCAGCAGCTTGGCCGGGGATGGTGAAAAACTGTTTTTT.